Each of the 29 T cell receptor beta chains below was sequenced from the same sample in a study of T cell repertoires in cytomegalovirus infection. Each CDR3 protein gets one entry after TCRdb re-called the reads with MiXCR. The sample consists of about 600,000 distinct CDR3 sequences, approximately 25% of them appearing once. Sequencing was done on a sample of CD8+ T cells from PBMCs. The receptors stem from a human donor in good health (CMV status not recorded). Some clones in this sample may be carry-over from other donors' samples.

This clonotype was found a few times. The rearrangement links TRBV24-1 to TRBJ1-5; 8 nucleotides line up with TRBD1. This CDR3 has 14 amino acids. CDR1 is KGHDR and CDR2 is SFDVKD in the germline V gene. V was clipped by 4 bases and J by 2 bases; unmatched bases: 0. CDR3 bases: TGTGCCACCAGTGAGGGACAGGGCAATCAGCCCCAGCATTTT. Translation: CATSEGQGNQPQHF.

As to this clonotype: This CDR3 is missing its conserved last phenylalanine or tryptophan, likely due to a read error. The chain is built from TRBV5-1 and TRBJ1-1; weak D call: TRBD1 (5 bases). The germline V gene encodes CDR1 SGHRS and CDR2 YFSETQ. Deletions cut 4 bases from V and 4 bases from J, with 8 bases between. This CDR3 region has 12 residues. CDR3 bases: TGCGCCAGCAGCGGGGACGGCACTGAAGCTTTCTAT. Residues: CASSGDGTEAFY.

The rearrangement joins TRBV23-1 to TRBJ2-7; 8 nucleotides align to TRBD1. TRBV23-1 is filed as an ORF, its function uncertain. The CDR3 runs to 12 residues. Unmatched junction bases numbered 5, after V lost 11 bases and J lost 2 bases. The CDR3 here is CAPGQGPYEQYV. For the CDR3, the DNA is TGCGCCCCCGGACAGGGCCCCTACGAGCAGTACGTC.

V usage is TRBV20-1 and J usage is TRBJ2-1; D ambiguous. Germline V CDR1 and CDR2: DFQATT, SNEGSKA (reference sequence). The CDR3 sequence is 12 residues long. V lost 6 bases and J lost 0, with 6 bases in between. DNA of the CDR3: TGCAGTGCCGAGGTCTCCTACAATGAGCAGTTCTTC. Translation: CSAEVSYNEQFF.

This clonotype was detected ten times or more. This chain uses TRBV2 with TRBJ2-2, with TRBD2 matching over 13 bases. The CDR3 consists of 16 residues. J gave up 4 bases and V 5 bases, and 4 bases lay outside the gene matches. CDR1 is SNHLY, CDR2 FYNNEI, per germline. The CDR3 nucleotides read TGTGCCAGCAGTCCCTGGACTAGCGGGGGCACCGGGGAGCTGTTTTTT. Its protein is CASSPWTSGGTGELFF.

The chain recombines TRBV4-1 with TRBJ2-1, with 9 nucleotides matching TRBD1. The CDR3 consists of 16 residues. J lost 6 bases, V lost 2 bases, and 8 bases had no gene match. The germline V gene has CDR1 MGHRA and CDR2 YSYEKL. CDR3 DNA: TGCGCCAGCAGCCAAATACAGGGGGCCGCCGGCAATGAGCAGTTCTTC. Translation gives CASSQIQGAAGNEQFF.

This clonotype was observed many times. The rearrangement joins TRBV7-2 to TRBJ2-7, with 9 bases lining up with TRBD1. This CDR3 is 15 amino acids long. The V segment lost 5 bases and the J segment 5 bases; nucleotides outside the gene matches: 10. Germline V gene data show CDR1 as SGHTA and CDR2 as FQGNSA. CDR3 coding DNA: TGTGCCAGCAGCGCTTACAGGGGGCATTACGACGAGCAGTACTTC. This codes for CASSAYRGHYDEQYF.

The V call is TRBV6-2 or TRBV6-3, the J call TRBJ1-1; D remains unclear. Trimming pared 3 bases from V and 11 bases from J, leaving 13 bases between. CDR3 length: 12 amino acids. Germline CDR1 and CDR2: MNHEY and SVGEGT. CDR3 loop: CASSYPDPAAFF. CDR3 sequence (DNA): TGTGCCAGCAGTTATCCGGACCCCGCGGCTTTCTTT.

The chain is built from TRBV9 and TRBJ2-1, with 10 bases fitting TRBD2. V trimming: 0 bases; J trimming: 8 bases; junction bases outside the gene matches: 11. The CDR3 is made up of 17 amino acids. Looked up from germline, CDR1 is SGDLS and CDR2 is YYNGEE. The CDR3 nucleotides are TGTGCCAGCAGCGTAGGGAGCGGGGGGGCTGGTGGCGATGAGCAGTTCTTC. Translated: CASSVGSGGAGGDEQFF.

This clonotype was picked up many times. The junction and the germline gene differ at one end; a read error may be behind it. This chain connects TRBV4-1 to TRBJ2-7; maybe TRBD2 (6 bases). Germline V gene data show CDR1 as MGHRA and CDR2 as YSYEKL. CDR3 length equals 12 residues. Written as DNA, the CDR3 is TGCGCCAGCAGCCAAGATCCGGCAGGGAGGCACTTC. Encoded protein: CASSQDPAGRHF.

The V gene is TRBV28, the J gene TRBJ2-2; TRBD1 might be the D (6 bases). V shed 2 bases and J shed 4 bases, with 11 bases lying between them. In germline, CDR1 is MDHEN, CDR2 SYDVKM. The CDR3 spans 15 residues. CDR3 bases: TGTGCCAGCAGTTTAGTCCTCAGGGGCACCGGGGAGCTGTTTTTT. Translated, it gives CASSLVLRGTGELFF.

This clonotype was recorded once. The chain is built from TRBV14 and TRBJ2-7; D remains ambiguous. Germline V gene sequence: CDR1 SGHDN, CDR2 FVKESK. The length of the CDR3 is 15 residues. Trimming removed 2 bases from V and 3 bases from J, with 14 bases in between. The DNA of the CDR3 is TGTGCCAGCAGCCAAAGTTTCGGTAAGCTCTACGAGCAGTACTTC. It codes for CASSQSFGKLYEQYF. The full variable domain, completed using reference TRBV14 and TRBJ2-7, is EAGVTQFPSHSVIEKGQTVTLRCDPISGHDNLYWYRRVMGKEIKFLLHFVKESKQDESGMPNNRFLAERTGGTYSTLKVQPAELEDSGVYFCASSQSFGKLYEQYFGPGTRLTVT.

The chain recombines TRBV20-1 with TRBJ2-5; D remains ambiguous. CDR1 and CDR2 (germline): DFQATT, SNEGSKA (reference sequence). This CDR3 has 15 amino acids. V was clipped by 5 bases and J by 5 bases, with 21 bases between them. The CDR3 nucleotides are TGCAGTGCTCCGGATGATCAAGGATGGGTTGAGACCCAGTACTTC. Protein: CSAPDDQGWVETQYF.

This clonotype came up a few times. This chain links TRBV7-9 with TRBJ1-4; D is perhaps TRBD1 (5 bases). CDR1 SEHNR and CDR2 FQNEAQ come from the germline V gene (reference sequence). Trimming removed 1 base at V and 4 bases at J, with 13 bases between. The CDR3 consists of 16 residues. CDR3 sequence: CASSLEAGPFNEKLFF. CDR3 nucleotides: TGTGCCAGCAGCTTAGAGGCGGGGCCTTTTAATGAAAAACTGTTTTTT.

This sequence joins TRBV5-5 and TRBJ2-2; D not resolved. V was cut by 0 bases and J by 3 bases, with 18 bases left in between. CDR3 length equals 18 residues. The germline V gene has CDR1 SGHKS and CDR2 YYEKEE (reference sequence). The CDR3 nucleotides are TGTGCCAGCAGCTTGGGAGTTGTAAGGGAAATCCACACCGGGGAGCTGTTTTTT. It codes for CASSLGVVREIHTGELFF.

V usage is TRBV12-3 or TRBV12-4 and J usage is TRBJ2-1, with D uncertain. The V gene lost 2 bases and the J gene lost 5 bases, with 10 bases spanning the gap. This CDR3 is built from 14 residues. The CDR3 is CASSLLRMDNEQFF. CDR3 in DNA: TGTGCCAGCAGTTTACTTCGGATGGACAATGAGCAGTTCTTC.

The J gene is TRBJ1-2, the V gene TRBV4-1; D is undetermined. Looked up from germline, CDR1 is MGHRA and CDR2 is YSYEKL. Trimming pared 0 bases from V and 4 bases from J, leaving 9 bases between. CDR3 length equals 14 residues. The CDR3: CASSQDPQSYGYTF. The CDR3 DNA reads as TGCGCCAGCAGCCAAGATCCTCAGTCCTATGGCTACACCTTC.

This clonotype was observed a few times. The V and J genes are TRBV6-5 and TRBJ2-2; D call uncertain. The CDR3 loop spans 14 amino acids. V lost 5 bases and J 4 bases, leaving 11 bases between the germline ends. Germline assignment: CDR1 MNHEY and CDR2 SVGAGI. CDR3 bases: TGTGCCAGCAGTAATGACGGGTTCACCGGGGAGCTGTTTTTT. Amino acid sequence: CASSNDGFTGELFF.

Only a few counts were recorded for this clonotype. The CDR3 DNA reads TGTGCCAGCAGCTTGACAGGGACCGAGCAGTACTTC. Protein: CASSLTGTEQYF. The chain recombines TRBV5-6 with TRBJ2-7; a possible D gene is TRBD1 (6 bases). This CDR3 has 12 residues. With 1 base removed from V and 6 bases from J, the gap between germline ends came to 8 bases. Germline V CDR1 and CDR2: SGHDT, YYEEEE.

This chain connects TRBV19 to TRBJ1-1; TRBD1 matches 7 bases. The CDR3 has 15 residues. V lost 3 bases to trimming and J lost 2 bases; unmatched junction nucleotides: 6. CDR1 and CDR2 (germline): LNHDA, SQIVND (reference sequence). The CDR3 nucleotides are TGTGCCAGTAGTATTCGCGGGACAGTCAACACTGAAGCTTTCTTT. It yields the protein CASSIRGTVNTEAFF.

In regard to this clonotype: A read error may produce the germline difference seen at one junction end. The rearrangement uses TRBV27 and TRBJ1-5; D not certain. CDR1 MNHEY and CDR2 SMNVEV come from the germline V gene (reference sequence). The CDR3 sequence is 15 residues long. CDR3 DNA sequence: TGTACCAGCAGTTTCTTACCCTCGGAAAATCAGCCCCAGCATTTT. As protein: CTSSFLPSENQPQHF.

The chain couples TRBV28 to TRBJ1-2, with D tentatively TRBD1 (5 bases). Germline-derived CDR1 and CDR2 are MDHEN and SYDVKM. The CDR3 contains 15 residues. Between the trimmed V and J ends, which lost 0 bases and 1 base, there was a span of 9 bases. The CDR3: CASSLWGPNNYGYTF. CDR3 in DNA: TGTGCCAGCAGTTTATGGGGACCTAATAACTATGGCTACACCTTC.

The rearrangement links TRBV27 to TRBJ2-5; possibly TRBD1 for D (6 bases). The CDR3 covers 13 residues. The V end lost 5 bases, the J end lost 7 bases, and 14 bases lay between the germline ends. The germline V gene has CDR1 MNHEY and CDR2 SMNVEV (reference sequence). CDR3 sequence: CASSPIPGATQYF. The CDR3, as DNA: TGTGCCAGCAGTCCCATACCAGGGGCGACCCAGTACTTC.

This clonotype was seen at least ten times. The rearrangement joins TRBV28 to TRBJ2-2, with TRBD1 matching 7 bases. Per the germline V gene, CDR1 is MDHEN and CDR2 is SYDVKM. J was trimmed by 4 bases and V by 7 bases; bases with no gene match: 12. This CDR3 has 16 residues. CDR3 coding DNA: TGTGCCAGCATAGAAGCTCCGGGACAGACCACCGGGGAGCTGTTTTTT. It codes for CASIEAPGQTTGELFF. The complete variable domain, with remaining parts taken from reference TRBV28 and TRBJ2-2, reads DVKVTQSSRYLVKRTGEKVFLECVQDMDHENMFWYRQDPGLGLRLIYFSYDVKMKEKGDIPEGYSVSREKKERFSLILESASTNQTSMYLCASIEAPGQTTGELFFGEGSRLTVL.

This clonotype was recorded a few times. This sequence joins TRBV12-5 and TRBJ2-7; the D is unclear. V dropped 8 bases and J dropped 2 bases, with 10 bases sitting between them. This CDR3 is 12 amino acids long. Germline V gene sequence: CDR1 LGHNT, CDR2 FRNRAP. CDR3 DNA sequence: TGTGCTAGTACCCCGCAAACCTACGAGCAGTACTTC. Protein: CASTPQTYEQYF.

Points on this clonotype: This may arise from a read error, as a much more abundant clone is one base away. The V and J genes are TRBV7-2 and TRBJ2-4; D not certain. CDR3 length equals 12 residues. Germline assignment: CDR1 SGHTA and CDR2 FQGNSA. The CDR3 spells CANSLVGNIQYF. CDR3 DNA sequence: TGTGCCAACAGCTTAGTAGGAAACATTCAGTACTTC. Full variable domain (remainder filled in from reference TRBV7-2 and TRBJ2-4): GAGVSQSPSNKVTEKGKDVELRCDPISGHTALYWYRQSLGQGLEFLIYFQGNSAPDKSGLPSDRFSAERTGGSVSTLTIQRTQQEDSAVYLCANSLVGNIQYFGAGTRLSVL.

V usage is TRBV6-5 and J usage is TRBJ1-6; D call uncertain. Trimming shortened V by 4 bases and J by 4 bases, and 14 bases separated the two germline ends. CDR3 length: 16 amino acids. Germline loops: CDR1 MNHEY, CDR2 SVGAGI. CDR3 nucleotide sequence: TGTGCCAGCAGTTTCGGGGAGCCGCAATATAATTCACCCCTCCACTTT. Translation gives CASSFGEPQYNSPLHF.

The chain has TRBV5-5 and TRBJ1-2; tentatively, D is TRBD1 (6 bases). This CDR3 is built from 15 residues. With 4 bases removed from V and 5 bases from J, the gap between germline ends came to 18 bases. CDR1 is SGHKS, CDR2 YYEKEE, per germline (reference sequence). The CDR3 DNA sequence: TGTGCCAGCAGCATACCGGGGGGGGCAGCTTATGGCTACACCTTC. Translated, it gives CASSIPGGAAYGYTF. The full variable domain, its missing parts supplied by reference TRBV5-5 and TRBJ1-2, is DAGVTQSPTHLIKTRGQQVTLRCSPISGHKSVSWYQQVLGQGPQFIFQYYEKEERGRGNFPDRFSARQFPNYSSELNVNALLLGDSALYLCASSIPGGAAYGYTFGSGTRLTVV.

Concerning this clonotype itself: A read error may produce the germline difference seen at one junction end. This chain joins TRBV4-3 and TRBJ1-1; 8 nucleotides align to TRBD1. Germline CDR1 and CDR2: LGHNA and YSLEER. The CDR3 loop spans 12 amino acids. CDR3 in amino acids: CANSTGGNEAFF. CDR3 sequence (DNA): TGCGCCAACAGCACAGGGGGAAATGAAGCTTTCTTT.